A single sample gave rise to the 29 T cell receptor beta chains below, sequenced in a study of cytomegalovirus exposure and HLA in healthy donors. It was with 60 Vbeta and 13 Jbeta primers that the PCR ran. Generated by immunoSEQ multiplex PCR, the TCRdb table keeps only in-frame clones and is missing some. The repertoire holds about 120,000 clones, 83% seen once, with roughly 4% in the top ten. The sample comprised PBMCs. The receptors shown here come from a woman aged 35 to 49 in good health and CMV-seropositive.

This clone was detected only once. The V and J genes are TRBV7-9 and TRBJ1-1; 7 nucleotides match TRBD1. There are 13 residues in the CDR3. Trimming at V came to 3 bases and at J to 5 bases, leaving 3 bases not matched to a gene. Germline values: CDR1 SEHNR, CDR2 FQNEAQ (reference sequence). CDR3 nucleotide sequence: TGTGCCAGCAGCTTCCCAGGGGGAACTGAAGCTTTCTTT. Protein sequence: CASSFPGGTEAFF.

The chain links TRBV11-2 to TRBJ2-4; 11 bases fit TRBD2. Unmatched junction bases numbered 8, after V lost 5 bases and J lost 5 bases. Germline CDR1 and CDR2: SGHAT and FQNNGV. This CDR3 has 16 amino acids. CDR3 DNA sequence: TGTGCCAGCAGCCCATTAGCGGGAGGGATACAAAACATTCAGTACTTC. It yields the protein CASSPLAGGIQNIQYF. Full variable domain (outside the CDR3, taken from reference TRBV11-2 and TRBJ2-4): EAGVAQSPRYKIIEKRQSVAFWCNPISGHATLYWYQQILGQGPKLLIQFQNNGVVDDSQLPKDRFSAERLKGVDSTLKIQPAKLEDSAVYLCASSPLAGGIQNIQYFGAGTRLSVL.

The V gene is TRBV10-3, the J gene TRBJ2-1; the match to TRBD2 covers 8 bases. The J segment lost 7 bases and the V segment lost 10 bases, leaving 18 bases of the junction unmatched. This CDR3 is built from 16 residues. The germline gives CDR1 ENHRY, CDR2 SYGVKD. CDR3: CATGAGWTSTLNEQFF. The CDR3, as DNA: TGTGCCACGGGGGCGGGATGGACTAGCACCTTGAATGAGCAGTTCTTC.

The CDR3, as DNA: TGTGCCATCAGTGAGTCCGTTGCGGGAGGGCCCAGAATATACAATGAGCAGTTCTTC. Protein: CAISESVAGGPRIYNEQFF. This sequence joins TRBV10-3 and TRBJ2-1; TRBD2 aligns across 9 bases. This CDR3 has 19 residues. After removal of 0 bases from V and 4 bases from J, the junction contained 13 bases not matched to a gene. Germline V gives CDR1 ENHRY, CDR2 SYGVKD.

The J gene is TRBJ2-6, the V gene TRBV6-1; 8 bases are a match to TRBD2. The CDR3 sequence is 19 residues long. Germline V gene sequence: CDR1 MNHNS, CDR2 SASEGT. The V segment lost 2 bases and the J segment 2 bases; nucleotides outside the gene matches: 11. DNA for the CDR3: TGTGCCAGCAGTGAATTTCGGGGGGGTGCCTCACCTGGGGCCAACGTCCTGACTTTC. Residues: CASSEFRGGASPGANVLTF.

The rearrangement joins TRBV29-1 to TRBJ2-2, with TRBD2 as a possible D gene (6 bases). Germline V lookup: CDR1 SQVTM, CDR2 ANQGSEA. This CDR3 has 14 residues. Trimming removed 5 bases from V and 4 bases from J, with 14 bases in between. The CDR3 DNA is TGCAGCGTTTCGCCCGGGAGCGTCACCGGGGAGCTGTTTTTT. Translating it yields CSVSPGSVTGELFF.

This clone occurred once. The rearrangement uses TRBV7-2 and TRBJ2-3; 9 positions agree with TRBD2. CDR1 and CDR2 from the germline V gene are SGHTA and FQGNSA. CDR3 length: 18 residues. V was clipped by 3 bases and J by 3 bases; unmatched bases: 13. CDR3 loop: CASSLYTSGLGGTDTQYF. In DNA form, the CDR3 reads TGTGCCAGCAGCTTGTATACTAGCGGGTTGGGGGGAACAGATACGCAGTATTTT.

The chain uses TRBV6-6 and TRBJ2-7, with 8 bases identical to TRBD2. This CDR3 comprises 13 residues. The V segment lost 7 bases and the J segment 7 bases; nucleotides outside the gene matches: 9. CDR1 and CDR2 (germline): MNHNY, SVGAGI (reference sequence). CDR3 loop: CASNREGQGEQYF. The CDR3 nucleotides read TGTGCCAGCAATCGGGAGGGCCAGGGAGAGCAGTACTTC.

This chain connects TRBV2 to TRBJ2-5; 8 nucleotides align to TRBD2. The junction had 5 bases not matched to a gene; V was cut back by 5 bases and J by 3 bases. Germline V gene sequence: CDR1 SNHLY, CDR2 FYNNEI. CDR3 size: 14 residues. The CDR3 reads CASSTTSGKETQYF. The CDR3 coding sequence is TGTGCCAGCAGTACAACTAGCGGCAAAGAGACCCAGTACTTC.

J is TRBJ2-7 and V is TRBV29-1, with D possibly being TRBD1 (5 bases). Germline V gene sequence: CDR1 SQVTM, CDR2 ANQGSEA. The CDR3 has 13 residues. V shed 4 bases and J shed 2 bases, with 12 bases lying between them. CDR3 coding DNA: TGCAGCGTTGCAGGGTTTAGGGCCTACGAGCAGTACTTC. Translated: CSVAGFRAYEQYF.

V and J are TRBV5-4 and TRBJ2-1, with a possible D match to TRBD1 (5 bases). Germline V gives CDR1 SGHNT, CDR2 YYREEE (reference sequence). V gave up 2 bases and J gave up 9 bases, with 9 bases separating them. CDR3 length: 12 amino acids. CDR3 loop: CASSLGAPEQFF. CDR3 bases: TGTGCCAGCAGCTTAGGGGCCCCTGAGCAGTTCTTC.

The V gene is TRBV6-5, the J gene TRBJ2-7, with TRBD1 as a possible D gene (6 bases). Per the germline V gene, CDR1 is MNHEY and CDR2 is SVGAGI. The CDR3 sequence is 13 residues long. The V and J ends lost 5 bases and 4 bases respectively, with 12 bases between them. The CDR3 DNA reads TGTGCCAGCAGTCCGGGACATTTATACGAGCAGTACTTC. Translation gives CASSPGHLYEQYF.

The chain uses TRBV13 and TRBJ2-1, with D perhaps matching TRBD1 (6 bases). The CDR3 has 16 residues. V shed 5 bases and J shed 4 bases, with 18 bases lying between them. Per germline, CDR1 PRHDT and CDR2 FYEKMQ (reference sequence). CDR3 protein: CASSPHGWGQYNEQFF. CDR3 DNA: TGTGCCAGCAGCCCACACGGCTGGGGGCAGTACAATGAGCAGTTCTTC. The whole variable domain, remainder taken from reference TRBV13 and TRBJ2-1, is AAGVIQSPRHLIKEKRETATLKCYPIPRHDTVYWYQQGPGQDPQFLISFYEKMQSDKGSIPDRFSAQQFSDYHSELNMSSLELGDSALYFCASSPHGWGQYNEQFFGPGTRLTVL.

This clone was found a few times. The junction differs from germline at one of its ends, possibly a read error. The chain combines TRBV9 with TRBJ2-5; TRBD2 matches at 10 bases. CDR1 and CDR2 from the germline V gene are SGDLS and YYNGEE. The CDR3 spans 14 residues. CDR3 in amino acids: CASNVAGGRETQYF. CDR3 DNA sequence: TGTGCCAGCAACGTAGCGGGAGGAAGAGAGACCCAGTACTTC. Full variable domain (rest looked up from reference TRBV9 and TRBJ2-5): DSGVTQTPKHLITATGQRVTLRCSPRSGDLSVYWYQQSLDQGLQFLIQYYNGEERAKGNILERFSAQQFPDLHSELNLSSLELGDSALYFCASNVAGGRETQYFGPGTRLLVL.

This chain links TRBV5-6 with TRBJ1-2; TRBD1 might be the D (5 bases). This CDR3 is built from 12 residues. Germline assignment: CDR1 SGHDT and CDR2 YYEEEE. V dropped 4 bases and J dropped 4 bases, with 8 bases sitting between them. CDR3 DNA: TGTGCCAGCAGCGCGGGGGGCTATGGCTACACCTTC. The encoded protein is CASSAGGYGYTF.

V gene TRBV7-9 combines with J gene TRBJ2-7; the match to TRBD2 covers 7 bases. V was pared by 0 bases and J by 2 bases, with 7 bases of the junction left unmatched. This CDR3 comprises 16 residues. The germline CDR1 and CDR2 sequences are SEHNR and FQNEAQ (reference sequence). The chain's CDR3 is CASSLALGGSAYEQYF. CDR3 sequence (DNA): TGTGCCAGCAGCTTAGCGTTGGGGGGGTCGGCCTACGAGCAGTACTTC.

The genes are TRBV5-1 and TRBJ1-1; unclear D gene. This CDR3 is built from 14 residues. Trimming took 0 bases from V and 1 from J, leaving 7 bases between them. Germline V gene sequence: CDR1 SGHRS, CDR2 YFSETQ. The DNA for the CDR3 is TGCGCCAGCAGCTTGGGGGCGGGGAACACTGAAGCTTTCTTT. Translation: CASSLGAGNTEAFF.

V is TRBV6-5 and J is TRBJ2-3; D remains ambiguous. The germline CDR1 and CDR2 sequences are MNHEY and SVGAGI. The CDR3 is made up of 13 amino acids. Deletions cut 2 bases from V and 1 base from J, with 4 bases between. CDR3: CASSYTGTDTQYF. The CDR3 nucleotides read TGTGCCAGCAGTTACACGGGCACAGATACGCAGTATTTT.

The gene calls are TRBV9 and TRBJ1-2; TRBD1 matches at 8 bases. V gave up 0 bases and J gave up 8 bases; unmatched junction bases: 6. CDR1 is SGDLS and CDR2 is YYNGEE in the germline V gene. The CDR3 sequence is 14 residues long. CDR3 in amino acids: CASSVGGQGRGYTF. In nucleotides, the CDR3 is TGTGCCAGCAGCGTAGGAGGACAGGGAAGGGGCTACACCTTC.

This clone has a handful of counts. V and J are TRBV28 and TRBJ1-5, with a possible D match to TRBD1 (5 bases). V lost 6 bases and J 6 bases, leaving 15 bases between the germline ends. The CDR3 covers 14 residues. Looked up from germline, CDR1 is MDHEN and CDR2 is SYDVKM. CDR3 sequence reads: CASRIGVKGQPQHF. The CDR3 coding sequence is TGTGCCAGCAGGATAGGGGTTAAGGGTCAGCCCCAGCATTTT.

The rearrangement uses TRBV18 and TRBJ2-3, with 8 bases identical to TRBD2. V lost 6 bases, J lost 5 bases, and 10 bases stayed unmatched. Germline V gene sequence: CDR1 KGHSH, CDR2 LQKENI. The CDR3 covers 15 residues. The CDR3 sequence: CASSQYSGNVDTQYF. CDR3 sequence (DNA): TGTGCCAGCTCCCAATATAGCGGGAATGTAGATACGCAGTATTTT.

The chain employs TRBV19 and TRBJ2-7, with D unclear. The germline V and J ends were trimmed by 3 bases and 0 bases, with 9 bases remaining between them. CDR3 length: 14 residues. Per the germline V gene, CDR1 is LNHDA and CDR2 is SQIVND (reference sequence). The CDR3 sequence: CASSISRSSYEQYF. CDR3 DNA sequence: TGTGCCAGTAGTATCTCCAGGTCCTCCTACGAGCAGTACTTC.

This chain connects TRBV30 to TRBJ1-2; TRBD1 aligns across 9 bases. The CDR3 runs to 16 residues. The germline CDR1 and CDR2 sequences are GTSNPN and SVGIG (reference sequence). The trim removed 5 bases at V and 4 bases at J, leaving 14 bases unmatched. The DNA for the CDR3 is TGTGCCTGGTCACCCCGGGACAGGGTTCTTACCTATGGCTACACCTTC. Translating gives CAWSPRDRVLTYGYTF. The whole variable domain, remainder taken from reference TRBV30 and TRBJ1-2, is SQTIHQWPATLVQPVGSPLSLECTVEGTSNPNLYWYRQAAGRGLQLLFYSVGIGQISSEVPQNLSASRPQDRQFILSSKKLLLSDSGFYLCAWSPRDRVLTYGYTFGSGTRLTVV.

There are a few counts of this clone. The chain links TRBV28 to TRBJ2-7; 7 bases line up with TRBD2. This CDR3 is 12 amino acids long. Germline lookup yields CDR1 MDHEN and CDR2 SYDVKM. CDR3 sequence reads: CAGGEGDGEQYF. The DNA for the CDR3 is TGTGCGGGGGGGGAGGGTGACGGGGAGCAGTACTTC.

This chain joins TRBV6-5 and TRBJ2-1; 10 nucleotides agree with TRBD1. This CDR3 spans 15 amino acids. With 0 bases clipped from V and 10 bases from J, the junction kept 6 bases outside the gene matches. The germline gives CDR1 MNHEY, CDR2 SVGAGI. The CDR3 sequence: CASSYSGTGDREQFF. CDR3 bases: TGTGCCAGCAGTTACTCGGGGACAGGGGACCGGGAGCAGTTCTTC.

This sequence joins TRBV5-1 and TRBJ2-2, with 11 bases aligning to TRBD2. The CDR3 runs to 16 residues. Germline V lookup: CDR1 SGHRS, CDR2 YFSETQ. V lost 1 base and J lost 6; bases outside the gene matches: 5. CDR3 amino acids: CASSLLTSGSSGELFF. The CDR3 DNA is TGCGCCAGCAGCTTGCTTACTAGCGGGAGTTCCGGGGAGCTGTTTTTT.

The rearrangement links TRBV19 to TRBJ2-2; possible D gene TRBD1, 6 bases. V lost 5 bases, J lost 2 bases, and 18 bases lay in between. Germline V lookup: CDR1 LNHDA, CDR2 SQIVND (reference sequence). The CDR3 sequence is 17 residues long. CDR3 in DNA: TGTGCCAGTAGTCCGGAATTTCGACAGGTCAACACCGGGGAGCTGTTTTTT. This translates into CASSPEFRQVNTGELFF.

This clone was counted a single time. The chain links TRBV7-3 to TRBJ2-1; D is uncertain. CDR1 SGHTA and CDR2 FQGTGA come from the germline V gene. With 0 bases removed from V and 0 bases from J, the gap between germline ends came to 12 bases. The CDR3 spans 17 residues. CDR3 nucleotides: TGTGCCAGCAGCTTAACGCCTGGCGGCGTCTCCTACAATGAGCAGTTCTTC. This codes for CASSLTPGGVSYNEQFF.

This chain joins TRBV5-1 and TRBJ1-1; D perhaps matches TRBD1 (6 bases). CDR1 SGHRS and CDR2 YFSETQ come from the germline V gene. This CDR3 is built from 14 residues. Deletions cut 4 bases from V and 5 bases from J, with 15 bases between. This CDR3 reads CASSPGLTGTEAFF. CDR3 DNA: TGCGCCAGCAGCCCCGGACTCACAGGGACTGAAGCTTTCTTT.